This TCR beta chain was recorded in a study of regulatory T cells in long-lasting Graves disease (dated by TCRdb to the early 2020s). Broadly, across the study: Persistent Graves' disease was defined as persistently positive TSH receptor autoantibodies together with antithyroid drug treatment for over 5 years. Patients with persistent Graves' disease were compared with patients with newly diagnosed Graves' disease using TCR sequencing and RNA sequencing of peripheral blood. The study was registered as a clinical trial and conducted in China. A total of 33 samples were covered by TCR sequencing, comprising around 13 persistent and around 20 newly diagnosed Graves' disease patients. On average, persistent Graves' disease patients in the clinical cohort had been on antithyroid drugs for about 10.3 years.

Preparation of the library involved multiplex PCR. Reads for this sample came from an Illumina HiSeq 4000. CDR3 regions were amplified by Arm-PCR with iRepertoire HTBI primers to construct TCR beta libraries. PCR products were gel purified before sequencing. Regarding the original processing steps: Across samples, approximately 68 TRBV and roughly 15 TRBJ segments were identified and used for gene usage analysis of CDR3 amino acid clonotypes. COPE and FqMerger were used to merge the filtered high-quality paired reads into contigs. BLAST was used to align contigs to the IMGT TRBV, TRBD and TRBJ reference genes, and CDR3 was defined following IMGT. Clonotypes above 0.1% frequency were classified as highly expanded clones. Shannon entropy served as the measure of repertoire diversity, while the Gini coefficient captured V-J evenness. Clonotypes shared by more than one individual were considered public. In TCRdb, the public reads were trimmed at Q25 with fastp and aligned with MiXCR, with productive beta chains retained. CDR3 protein sequences are deduplicated, and each keeps its most common genes and DNA. The V and J calls here are based on TCRdb, not the publication. This sample comprises some 330,000 distinct CDR3 sequences, 20% to 25% of them detected only once. In total, the top ten clones hold 25% to 30% of the sample.

The CDR3 goes from the cysteine to the phenylalanine over 16 residues. Of the read, only the CDR3 DNA is kept; its 48 bases are in frame from base 1. CDR1 and CDR2, per the germline V gene, are MDHEN and SYDVKM. Clipping removes 4 bases from V and 6 bases from J, with 13 as the unmatched junction base count. Results the study describes overall, beyond this receptor: Lower TCR Shannon entropy and fewer highly expanded clones were observed in persistent Graves' disease patients than in newly diagnosed patients, which suggested clonal expansion. Sequencing and analysis were limited to the TCR beta chain. The study examined only peripheral blood because the primary lesion, thyroid tissue, could not be accessed. Persistent patients shared more public clonotypes among themselves (2,741) than newly diagnosed patients did (about 900). The authors noted that the small sample size was a limitation that may lower accuracy. Persistent disease showed preferential use of TRBV28, TRBJ1-2 and TRBJ2-5, whereas newly diagnosed disease favored TRBV20-1 and TRBJ2-1.

The label giving this sample's time point can be read as: persistent/refractory GD, antithyroid drugs over 5 years with positive TRAb. RNA was extracted from PBMCs in TRIzol for both TCR sequencing and RNA sequencing. Graves' disease was diagnosed according to American Thyroid Association guidelines. The patients came from an endocrinology department in Xi'an, China. From each patient, around 9.3 milliliters of peripheral blood was collected into an EDTA anticoagulant tube. Ficoll Paque Plus density gradient separation was used to isolate PBMCs, and no further T cell sorting was performed. An Agilent 2100 Bioanalyzer and agarose gel were used to assess RNA quality, and a NanoDrop 2000 was used to measure RNA concentration. This clonotype was detected ten times or more. Its antigen has not been determined. No per-base quality is available; no much larger clone lies one base away.

The rearrangement combines TRBV28 with TRBJ2-7; the junction holds 9 bases that match TRBD1. The clonotype was recovered from a woman in her thirties or forties with Graves disease. Donor details come from another sample of the same person, matched by shared clones. The specimen was peripheral blood mononuclear cells (PBMCs), collected when the disease was refractory, from a patient treated with antithyroid drugs. CDR3 sequence: CASSYRPGQGISEQYF. The DNA sequence reads TGTGCCAGCAGTTACCGACCGGGACAGGGCATCTCCGAGCAGTACTTC.